This T cell receptor (beta chain) is from a study of T cell responses to AZD1222 COVID-19 vaccine. Of note for this clone: Its antigen is as yet unknown.

Sequenced by immunoSEQ multiplex PCR; TCRdb stores in-frame clones only, minus some. In the table there are some 63,000 clones, 75% to 90% of which are singletons. Study results and limitations: Baseline seropositivity occurred in only a handful of AZD1222 recipients. Spike-specific TCR breadth and depth rose after two AZD1222 doses. Mostly white British, mostly female donors; authors suggested clonal diversity may be underestimated.

Trimming cost V 2 bases and J 0 bases; bases outside gene matches: 14. The germline CDR1 and CDR2 sequences are SGHDT and YYEEEE. The CDR3 sequence is 19 residues long. Pooling of second doses given at about 4 or about 12 weeks was done. The chain is built from TRBV5-6 and TRBJ2-1, with 7 nucleotides matching TRBD2. Sequencing was performed on peripheral blood, taken 28 days after the second AZD1222 dose. The receptor's source is an adult who received the AZD1222 COVID-19 vaccine. The CDR3 nucleotides read TGTGCCAGCAGCTTTTCCTCTCCACTAGCGATTAGCTCCTACAATGAGCAGTTCTTC. Amino acid sequence: CASSFSSPLAISSYNEQFF.